This TCR beta chain stems from a study of metastatic and nonmetastatic thyroid tumors. Study findings and constraints: According to reports, the diversity of TCR beta was significantly higher in malignant thyroid tumors than in benign nodules, and this held in both blood and tumor samples.

Authors' methods: CDR3 was compared across clinicopathological groups, and the resulting differences were used to build a distant-metastasis classifier for papillary thyroid cancer. Using MiXCR, TCRdb re-called clones from the PCR reads. TCRdb, rather than the study authors, made the V and J calls. The sample holds around 41,000 clones; under 4% are singletons and the top ten take approximately 9.8%. All patients reached thyroid surgery having received no treatment beforehand. This clone was observed at least ten times. Its antigen is not identified. The material sequenced was blood. The sequence was obtained from a female donor with papillary thyroid cancer or a benign thyroid nodule (not recorded which). Some clones in this sample may be carry-over from other donors' samples.

For the CDR3, the DNA is TGTGCCAGCAGTTTATGGGGACTAGCGGGAGGGTGGGACACAGATACGCAGTATTTT. Translation: CASSLWGLAGGWDTDTQYF. The V and J genes are TRBV28 and TRBJ2-3; 16 positions match TRBD2. The junction had 5 bases not matched to a gene; V was cut back by 0 bases and J by 2 bases. CDR1 and CDR2 (germline): MDHEN, SYDVKM. The CDR3 is made up of 19 amino acids.